This T cell receptor (beta chain) was recorded in a study of CD8 T cells in ankylosing spondylitis. This clonotype was seen many times. Its target is unknown. Study outcomes and limitations: One TCR beta motif, made up of several highly homologous variants, appeared characteristic of ankylosing spondylitis blood. Significant enrichment of disease-linked clones was reportedly seen in matched ankylosing spondylitis synovial fluid.

TCRdb used MiXCR to reprocess the 5' RACE reads, holding one entry per CDR3 protein. The sample lists fewer than 250,000 distinct CDR3 sequences; roughly 18% were seen once. The sequencing input was blood, either unsorted or a sorted T cell fraction (not recorded which). The sequence was obtained from a male donor with ankylosing spondylitis.

This chain's CDR3 is CASSSGDSDYSNQPQHF. Here the CDR3 DNA reads TGTGCCAGCAGCTCCGGGGACAGCGACTATAGCAATCAGCCCCAGCATTTT. V usage is TRBV11-2 and J usage is TRBJ1-5; 7 nucleotides line up with TRBD1. V lost 4 bases to trimming and J lost 0 bases; unmatched junction nucleotides: 9. Germline assignment: CDR1 SGHAT and CDR2 FQNNGV. The CDR3 covers 17 residues.